This TCR beta chain was captured by sequencing in a study of shared clonotypes between healthy human individuals. On the study more broadly: Per donor, three plates held CD4 naive cells, three held CD4 memory, two held CD8 naive and one held CD8 memory. Findings and caveats of the study: Rarefaction showed that sequencing of sorted subsets was incomplete (despite large depth). Generation probability values for non-shared clonotypes were lower than those for clonotypes shared by all four donors.

Worth noting for this clone: What it binds is unknown.

The CDR3 extends over 13 amino acids. V lost 5 bases and J 8 bases, leaving 15 bases between the germline ends. CDR1 and CDR2 (germline): SEHNR, FQNEAQ (reference sequence). Repertoires were generated with immunoSEQ multiplex PCR, while TCRdb's copy carries only in-frame clones and drops some. Among approximately 500,000 clones listed, less than 96% were seen once. Negatively enriched CD4+ T cells were divided by CD45RA into naive and memory. The origin of this receptor is a woman aged 25 to 45 in good health. The sequencing sample was made of naive CD4+ T cells sorted from blood. The subset here: CD45RA+ positively selected. This chain links TRBV7-9 with TRBJ1-2; possibly TRBD1 for D (6 bases). The CDR3 protein is CASSPVQGQGYTF. The CDR3 region has the DNA TGTGCCAGCAGCCCCGTACAGGGTCAAGGCTACACCTTC.